These 27 T cell receptor beta chains share one sample of origin, sequenced in a study of blood T cell repertoires in COVID-19. The repertoire was sequenced with immunoSEQ multiplex PCR; TCRdb's copy has only in-frame clones and lacks some. This sample has approximately 240,000 clones, with about 93% found just once. Sequencing used PBMCs or T cells enriched from blood (not recorded which). The receptors were sampled from a woman aged 18-30 years who had recovered from COVID-19.

The chain couples TRBV4-1 to TRBJ2-7, with 8 bases identical to TRBD2. Germline V CDR1 and CDR2: MGHRA, YSYEKL. The CDR3 runs to 15 residues. V gave up 1 base and J gave up 3 bases; unmatched junction bases: 5. This CDR3 reads CASSQGAGGGYEQYF. Here the CDR3 DNA reads TGCGCCAGCAGCCAAGGGGCGGGAGGTGGCTACGAGCAGTACTTC.

The chain carries TRBV18 and TRBJ2-5; no clear D. V was pared by 3 bases and J by 5 bases, with 7 bases between. CDR1 and CDR2 from the germline V gene are KGHSH and LQKENI. The CDR3 sequence is 12 residues long. CDR3: CASSPLAETQYF. The CDR3 DNA is TGTGCCAGCTCACCTCTCGCGGAGACCCAGTACTTC.

The sample holds one count of this clone. The gene calls are TRBV19 and TRBJ1-4; D remains ambiguous. The germline V and J ends were trimmed by 6 bases and 2 bases, with 16 bases remaining between them. The CDR3 loop spans 16 amino acids. Germline-derived CDR1 and CDR2 are LNHDA and SQIVND (reference sequence). Here the CDR3 reads CASSRPGRSTNEKLFF. CDR3 coding DNA: TGTGCCAGTAGCCGCCCTGGGAGGTCGACTAATGAAAAACTGTTTTTT.

The V call is TRBV6-5, the J call TRBJ2-7; TRBD1 agrees at 9 bases. The CDR3 has 14 amino acids. V gave up 8 bases and J gave up 4 bases; unmatched junction bases: 9. CDR1 is MNHEY and CDR2 is SVGAGI in the germline V gene. The CDR3 spells CASPRDRDSYEQYF. CDR3 nucleotide sequence: TGTGCCAGCCCCCGGGACAGGGATTCTTACGAGCAGTACTTC.

This clone was counted a single time. The rearrangement joins TRBV6-1 to TRBJ2-7, with D hard to call. Trimming stripped 0 bases from V and 1 base from J, with 13 bases between. The CDR3 runs to 16 residues. The germline V gene has CDR1 MNHNS and CDR2 SASEGT. CDR3 bases: TGTGCCAGCAGTGAAGCCCAGGTTGCCGTTTCCTACGAGCAGTACTTC. Translation: CASSEAQVAVSYEQYF.

The V call is TRBV28, the J call TRBJ1-2; 8 bases agree with TRBD1. CDR1 and CDR2 from the germline V gene are MDHEN and SYDVKM. V lost 6 bases and J lost 8; bases outside the gene matches: 11. The CDR3 has 14 residues. Here the CDR3 reads CASREAGGAYGYTF. In DNA form, the CDR3 reads TGTGCCAGCAGGGAGGCAGGGGGCGCTTACGGCTACACCTTC.

This chain connects TRBV19 to TRBJ2-5; 11 nucleotides match TRBD2. This CDR3 contains 16 residues. Trimming cost V 4 bases and J 2 bases; bases outside gene matches: 6. The V gene's germline CDR1 is LNHDA and CDR2 SQIVND (reference sequence). The CDR3 spells CASSNHRLAGQETQYF. For the CDR3, the DNA is TGTGCCAGTAGTAACCACAGACTAGCGGGGCAAGAGACCCAGTACTTC.

DNA for the CDR3: TGTGCCAGCAGTTCGGCGGGCTCTGAAGCTTTCTTT. This encodes CASSSAGSEAFF. The chain recombines TRBV12-3 or TRBV12-4 with TRBJ1-1, with unresolved D. Trimming stripped 4 bases from V and 6 bases from J, with 9 bases between. CDR3 size: 12 residues.

The chain has TRBV14 and TRBJ1-2, with 9 bases aligning to TRBD1. The CDR3 totals 16 residues. After removal of 6 bases from V and 4 bases from J, the junction contained 12 bases not matched to a gene. Germline V gene sequence: CDR1 SGHDN, CDR2 FVKESK. This CDR3 reads CASSPGTGIIGYGYTF. Here the CDR3 DNA reads TGTGCCAGCAGTCCCGGGACAGGGATCATCGGCTATGGCTACACCTTC.

This chain joins TRBV18 and TRBJ1-4, with no clear D. CDR1 KGHSH and CDR2 LQKENI come from the germline V gene. The CDR3 is 13 residues long. V was cut by 4 bases and J by 1 base, with 4 bases left in between. CDR3 in DNA: TGTGCCAGCTCACGCGGAACTAATGAAAAACTGTTTTTT. Translating it yields CASSRGTNEKLFF.

The chain couples TRBV19 to TRBJ2-1, with D possibly being TRBD1 (6 bases). From germline, CDR1 is LNHDA and CDR2 SQIVND (reference sequence). Deletions cut 5 bases from V and 2 bases from J, with 16 bases between. The CDR3 contains 16 residues. CDR3 loop: CASSFSRGVAYNEQFF. DNA of the CDR3: TGTGCCAGTAGTTTCTCCAGGGGTGTTGCCTACAATGAGCAGTTCTTC.

This chain connects TRBV9 to TRBJ2-1; D is uncertain. CDR1 and CDR2 from the germline V gene are SGDLS and YYNGEE. V was shortened by 4 bases and J by 6 bases, with 8 bases between the two germline ends. The CDR3 totals 12 residues. The CDR3 DNA reads as TGTGCCAGCAGCTTAGGAGCCAATGAGCAGTTCTTC. Translated: CASSLGANEQFF.

This chain connects TRBV10-2 to TRBJ1-2, with D perhaps TRBD1 (5 bases). The CDR3 loop spans 13 amino acids. V lost 5 bases and J 6 bases, leaving 13 bases between the germline ends. CDR1 is WSHSY and CDR2 is SAAADI in the germline V gene. CDR3 protein: CASSLGAANGYTF. As DNA, the CDR3 is TGCGCCAGCAGTCTAGGGGCCGCGAATGGCTACACCTTC.

The chain carries TRBV9 and TRBJ2-1, with D unresolved. Germline V gene lookup returns CDR1 SGDLS and CDR2 YYNGEE. The CDR3 is 15 residues long. Trimming cost V 0 bases and J 1 base, with 8 bases left between them. The DNA for the CDR3 is TGTGCCAGCAGCGTAGATAGCAATTCCTACAATGAGCAGTTCTTC. It encodes CASSVDSNSYNEQFF.

The genes are TRBV11-2 and TRBJ1-1; 8 bases line up with TRBD1. The CDR3 totals 14 residues. Losses at the gene ends were 0 bases for V and 7 bases for J; bases not matched to a gene: 4. Germline V gives CDR1 SGHAT, CDR2 FQNNGV. As DNA, the CDR3 is TGTGCCAGCAGCTTAGATAGACAGGGGAGTGAAGCTTTCTTT. Translation gives CASSLDRQGSEAFF.

The rearrangement joins TRBV6-5 to TRBJ1-5; a weak D match, TRBD1 (5 bases). Per the germline V gene, CDR1 is MNHEY and CDR2 is SVGAGI. The CDR3 runs 13 residues. With 5 bases removed from V and 5 bases from J, the gap between germline ends came to 10 bases. CDR3 loop: CASSRGLYQPQHF. The CDR3 DNA reads TGTGCCAGCAGTCGGGGGTTGTATCAGCCCCAGCATTTT.

J is TRBJ1-1 and V is TRBV29-1, with 8 bases that match TRBD1. The V gene end was trimmed by 6 bases and the J gene end by 1 base; junction bases not matched to a gene: 7. The CDR3 covers 14 residues. The V gene's germline CDR1 is SQVTM and CDR2 ANQGSEA. This CDR3 reads CSVIRDRRNTEAFF. Here the CDR3 DNA reads TGCAGCGTGATCCGGGACAGGAGGAACACTGAAGCTTTCTTT.

The rearrangement uses TRBV7-9 and TRBJ1-1; D remains ambiguous. The V and J ends lost 5 bases and 2 bases respectively, with 6 bases between them. This CDR3 region has 12 residues. The V gene's germline CDR1 is SEHNR and CDR2 FQNEAQ (reference sequence). CDR3 loop: CASSPPNTEAFF. The CDR3 DNA reads as TGTGCCAGCAGCCCCCCTAACACTGAAGCTTTCTTT.

The rearrangement links TRBV6-5 to TRBJ2-5; 9 bases are shared with TRBD2. The germline gives CDR1 MNHEY, CDR2 SVGAGI. The CDR3 totals 15 residues. The ends lost 7 bases at V and 5 bases at J; junction bases unmatched: 11. The CDR3 sequence: CASIASGRRGETQYF. As DNA, the CDR3 is TGTGCCAGCATCGCCAGCGGGAGGAGGGGGGAGACCCAGTACTTC.

The chain joins TRBV9 to TRBJ2-7; TRBD1 agrees at 8 bases. Germline-derived CDR1 and CDR2 are SGDLS and YYNGEE. V lost 5 bases, J lost 6 bases, and 4 bases stayed unmatched. CDR3 length equals 12 residues. The CDR3 sequence: CASRGQEGEQYF. Here the CDR3 DNA reads TGTGCCAGCAGGGGACAGGAGGGCGAGCAGTACTTC.

Only a few counts were recorded for this clone. In the same sample, other DNA sequences code for this CDR3. The chain joins TRBV6-4 to TRBJ2-3, with TRBD2 matching over 10 bases. V shed 2 bases and J 1 base; nucleotides not matched to a gene: 0. The CDR3 has 15 residues. Germline CDR1 is MRHNA and CDR2 is SNTAGT. The CDR3 DNA is TGTGCCAGCAGTGACGGGACTAGCGGCACAGATACGCAGTATTTT. Translated: CASSDGTSGTDTQYF.

This chain uses TRBV27 with TRBJ1-3; D is undetermined. The ends were cut back, 2 bases at V and 0 bases at J, with 17 bases in the middle. Germline loops: CDR1 MNHEY, CDR2 SMNVEV (reference sequence). The CDR3 consists of 18 residues. The CDR3 DNA follows: TGTGCCAGCAGTTTAGGTGGGCCGGGAGGAAGCTCTGGAAACACCATATATTTT. It is translated as CASSLGGPGGSSGNTIYF.

The chain combines TRBV11-3 with TRBJ1-4; 9 nucleotides agree with TRBD1. The CDR3 extends over 15 amino acids. CDR1 is SGHNT and CDR2 is YENEEA in the germline V gene. The junction had 9 bases not matched to a gene; V was cut back by 5 bases and J by 8 bases. Here the CDR3 reads CASSQPGTGNEKLFF. DNA for the CDR3: TGTGCCAGCAGCCAACCCGGGACAGGGAACGAAAAACTGTTTTTT.

This chain joins TRBV24-1 and TRBJ1-2; perhaps TRBD1 as D (5 bases). The CDR3 runs 13 residues. V was cut by 4 bases and J by 4 bases, with 9 bases left in between. CDR1 is KGHDR, CDR2 SFDVKD, per germline. This CDR3 reads CATSDLTAYGYTF. The CDR3 region has the DNA TGTGCCACCAGTGACCTGACAGCCTATGGCTACACCTTC.

The V call is TRBV15, the J call TRBJ2-3, with TRBD2 matching over 13 bases. The V gene's germline CDR1 is LNHNV and CDR2 YYDKDF (reference sequence). The CDR3 runs to 16 residues. V shed 5 bases and J 1 base; nucleotides not matched to a gene: 3. CDR3 coding DNA: TGTGCCACCAGCCGTGGACTAGCGGGGGGCACAGATACGCAGTATTTT. Translated: CATSRGLAGGTDTQYF.

In its sample, this clone was seen a few times. V and J are TRBV2 and TRBJ1-1; 7 bases align to TRBD1. V lost 5 bases, J lost 5 bases, and 11 bases stayed unmatched. The CDR3 runs to 15 residues. Germline-derived CDR1 and CDR2 are SNHLY and FYNNEI. CDR3 protein: CASSQGRGRGTEAFF. In DNA form, the CDR3 reads TGTGCCAGCAGTCAAGGGAGGGGGCGCGGGACTGAAGCTTTCTTT.

The rearrangement links TRBV28 to TRBJ1-6; D remains ambiguous. This CDR3 has 14 residues. Trimming removed 3 bases from V and 8 bases from J, with 11 bases in between. Germline-derived CDR1 and CDR2 are MDHEN and SYDVKM. The CDR3 loop reads CASSFFTEDSPLHF. The CDR3 DNA reads TGTGCCAGCAGTTTTTTTACAGAAGATTCACCCCTCCACTTT.